This T cell receptor (beta chain) was obtained from a study of post-analysis software for immune sequencing data. Background on the study: Recorded subtypes: relapsing-remitting, secondary progressive, progressive-relapsing; some patients unannotated.

About this clonotype itself: No antigen is known for it.

Study-wide findings and caveats: Strong co-clustering by F measure linked samples that shared a preparation batch. Significantly lower normalized Chao1 diversity was found in patients with multiple sclerosis relative to controls.

Incorporated into the TCR beta cDNA libraries were unique molecular identifiers, which served to reduce PCR and sequencing biases. Input populations of roughly 0.95 to 10 million T cells gave rise to some 500,000 cDNA molecules. TCRdb processed the PCR reads anew with MiXCR; each CDR3 protein has one entry. The sample holds about 820,000 distinct CDR3 sequences; about 53% are singletons and the top ten take approximately 4.3%. Material: blood. The clonotype comes from a girl aged 10 to 17 with multiple sclerosis.

The CDR3 is CASSQKEASGASYEQYF. DNA of the CDR3: TGCGCCAGCAGCCAAAAAGAGGCTTCAGGGGCCTCCTACGAGCAGTACTTC. J is TRBJ2-7 and V is TRBV4-1, with D perhaps TRBD1 (6 bases). V dropped 2 bases and J dropped 0 bases, with 17 bases sitting between them. Germline V CDR1 and CDR2: MGHRA, YSYEKL. CDR3 length: 17 amino acids.